This T cell receptor beta chain was found in a study of control samples from healthy donors and cancer patients. Trimming removed 10 bases at V and 5 bases at J, with 21 bases between. This CDR3 spans 14 amino acids. The V gene's germline CDR1 is SNHLY and CDR2 FYNNEI. Some clones are missing from TCRdb's copy, which holds only in-frame ones; the method was immunoSEQ multiplex PCR. Of approximately 220,000 clones detected, just under 95% appear once; the ten largest clones hold approximately 1.5%. The chain links TRBV2 to TRBJ2-7, with D maybe TRBD2 (6 bases). The TCR was taken from a man aged 50 to 59 in good health. The source material was blood. DNA of the CDR3: TGTGCCACCGACAGTCGGGGGATCAAGAACGAGCAGTACTTC. Residues: CATDSRGIKNEQYF. The entire variable domain, with the rest obtained from reference TRBV2 and TRBJ2-7, is as follows: EPEVTQTPSHQVTQMGQEVILRCVPISNHLYFYWYRQILGQKVEFLVSFYNNEISEKSEIFDDQFSVERPDGSNFTLKIRSTKLEDSAMYFCATDSRGIKNEQYFGPGTRLTVT.